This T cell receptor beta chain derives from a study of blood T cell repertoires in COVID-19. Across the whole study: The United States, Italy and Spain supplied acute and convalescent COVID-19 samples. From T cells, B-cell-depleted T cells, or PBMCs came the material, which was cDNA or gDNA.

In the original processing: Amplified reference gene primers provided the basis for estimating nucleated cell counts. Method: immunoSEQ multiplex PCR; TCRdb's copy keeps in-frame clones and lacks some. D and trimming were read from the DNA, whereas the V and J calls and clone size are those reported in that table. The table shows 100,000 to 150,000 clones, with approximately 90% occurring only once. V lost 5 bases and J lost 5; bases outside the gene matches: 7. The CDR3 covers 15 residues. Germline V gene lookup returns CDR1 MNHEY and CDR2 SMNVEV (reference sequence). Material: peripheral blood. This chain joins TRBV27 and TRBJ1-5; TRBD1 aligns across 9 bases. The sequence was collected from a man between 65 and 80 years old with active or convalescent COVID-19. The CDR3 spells CASSPSTGGDQPQHF. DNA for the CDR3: TGTGCCAGCAGTCCCAGTACAGGGGGCGATCAGCCCCAGCATTTT.